A selection of T cell receptor beta chains follows, all from one sample in a study of tumor and adjacent non-tumor tissue in lung cancer. TCRdb reprocessed the multiplex PCR reads via MiXCR and lists one record per CDR3 protein. The table has roughly 48,000 distinct CDR3 sequences, 60% to 65% seen once; the top ten hold approximately 30%. The specimen sequenced was distant non-tumor lung tissue. Source of these receptors: a woman in her 70s with non-small cell lung cancer. CDR3s include the opening cysteine and the closing phenylalanine or tryptophan. The D gene is left open where the match is weak. Clone size appears in some rows only: once, few, many, or a class for an expanded clone.

TRBJ2-1	.	.	TRBV11-1	CASTPGRFYNEHFF	TGTGCCAGCACCCCCGGGCGGTTCTACAATGAGCACTTCTTC
TRBJ2-1	.	.	TRBV5-1	CASRSQGASNEQFF	TGCGCCAGCAGGAGCCAGGGAGCTAGCAATGAGCAGTTCTTC
TRBJ2-1	.	TRBD2	TRBV30	CACREDTYNGQFF	TGTGCCTGCCGGGAGGATACCTACAATGGGCAGTTCTTC
TRBJ2-5	.	TRBD1	TRBV20-1	CSADITGESWETQNF	TGCAGTGCCGATATCACAGGGGAAAGTTGGGAGACCCAGAACTTC
TRBJ2-1	.	TRBD2	TRBV11-2	CASSRASGTSGEQFF	TGTGCCAGTAGCAGGGCATCCGGGACTAGCGGTGAGCAGTTCTTC
TRBJ2-3	.	TRBD2	TRBV5-1	CANSYPLTGSGGAENTDTQYF	TGCGCCAACAGCTACCCGCTCACGGGCAGCGGGGGGGCCGAAAACACAGATACGCAGTATTTT
TRBJ2-7	.	TRBD2	TRBV5-8	CASSSGQAGGPWPYEQYF	TGTGCCAGCAGTTCGGGACAAGCGGGAGGGCCCTGGCCATACGAGCAGTACTTC
TRBJ2-1	.	TRBD2	TRBV10-3	CAISRTSGSNNEQLF	TGTGCCATAAGTAGGACTAGCGGGAGTAACAATGAGCAGCTCTTC
TRBJ2-3	.	.	TRBV5-4	CASSIQAGVTDTQYF	TGTGCCAGCAGCATACAAGCGGGTGTCACAGATACGCAGTATTTT
TRBJ2-1	.	.	TRBV11-3	CTNSLPYHNEQLF	TGTACCAACAGCTTACCCTACCACAATGAGCAGCTCTTC
TRBJ2-2	.	TRBD2	TRBV7-3	CTSSLAPSGRNTGELFF	TGTACCAGCAGCTTAGCCCCTAGCGGGAGGAACACCGGGGAACTGTTTTTT
TRBJ2-1	.	TRBD2	TRBV6-2/TRBV6-3	CACSFGTSGKTRNEQFF	TGTGCCTGCAGTTTCGGGACTAGCGGGAAGACGCGTAATGAGCAGTTCTTC
TRBJ2-1	.	.	TRBV20-1	CSARGPINNEQFF	TGCAGTGCTAGAGGTCCGATCAACAATGAGCAGTTCTTC
TRBJ1-2	.	.	TRBV6-5	CASSHLTEINYGYTF	TGTGCCAGCAGCCACCTGACAGAAATTAATTATGGCTACACCTTC
TRBJ1-1	once	.	TRBV29-1	CNVEDQGRVEAFF	TGCAATGTTGAAGATCAGGGCAGGGTGGAGGCTTTCTTT
TRBJ2-1	.	TRBD2	TRBV7-8	CASSLGLGLAGVYEQSF	TGTGCCAGCAGCTTAGGGTTAGGGCTAGCGGGAGTGTATGAGCAGTCCTTC
TRBJ2-7	once	.	TRBV4-1	CASSPTSSYERYF	TGCGCCAGCAGCCCGACATCAAGCTACGAGCGGTACTTC
TRBJ1-1	.	.	TRBV7-9	CASILSYISHTEAFF	TGTGCCAGCATCTTGTCTTACATCTCTCACACTGAAGCTTTCTTT
TRBJ2-1	many	.	TRBV5-6	CASSLTRGRLNNEQFF	TGTGCCAGCAGCTTGACTCGAGGACGGCTCAACAATGAGCAGTTCTTC
TRBJ2-7	.	.	TRBV11-2	CASSKGKLGLEQYF	TGTGCCAGCAGTAAGGGGAAGCTCGGGTTAGAGCAGTACTTC
TRBJ1-2	.	TRBD1	TRBV20-1	CTARADRLNYGYTF	TGCACTGCTAGAGCGGACAGGCTAAACTATGGCTACACTTTC
TRBJ2-1	.	TRBD1	TRBV5-4	CASSLPPGQSNNKQFF	TGTGCCAGCAGCTTGCCACCGGGACAGAGTAACAATAAGCAGTTCTTC
TRBJ2-7	many	TRBD1	TRBV6-5	CASSPHRDRYLAGEQYF	TGTGCCAGCAGTCCACACCGGGACAGGTACCTCGCGGGCGAGCAGTACTTC
TRBJ2-4	.	.	TRBV29-1	CSVGASKDIQYF	TGCAGCGTTGGGGCATCGAAGGACATTCAGTACTTC
TRBJ2-7	.	TRBD2	TRBV29-1	CSVRPAGASYEEYF	TGCAGCGTTCGCCCAGCGGGAGCGTCCTACGAGGAGTACTTC
TRBJ2-1	once	.	TRBV29-1	CNVKRQGINVQFF	TGTAACGTAAAACGGCAGGGCATAAATGTGCAGTTCTTC
TRBJ2-5	many	TRBD2	TRBV6-1	CASAYLAGGGQETQYF	TGTGCCAGCGCGTATTTAGCGGGGGGGGGCCAAGAGACCCAGTACTTC
TRBJ2-7	few	.	TRBV20-1	CSARRRSGSYERYF	TGCAGTGCTAGGAGGCGTAGCGGATCCTACGAGCGGTACTTC
TRBJ2-1	once	TRBD1	TRBV25-1	CASSAGQGVYNERLF	TGTGCCAGCAGTGCGGGACAGGGGGTCTACAATGAGCGGCTCTTC
TRBJ2-3	many	TRBD2	TRBV5-1	CASSLGPGTSGSTQYF	TGCGCCAGCAGCTTGGGACCCGGGACTAGCGGGAGTACGCAGTATTTT
TRBJ1-3	many	.	TRBV4-2	CASSQDLGSSGNTIYF	TGTGCCAGCAGCCAAGATCTAGGATCCTCTGGAAACACCATATATTTT
TRBJ2-7	.	.	TRBV20-1	CSATGFPDEQYF	TGCAGTGCTACCGGATTCCCGGACGAGCAATACTTC
TRBJ1-5	.	.	TRBV20-1	CSARDPEAGNQPQHF	TGCAGTGCTAGGGATCCTGAGGCGGGCAATCAGCCCCAGCATTTT
TRBJ1-3	many	.	TRBV5-4	CASSLDSDITSGNTIYF	TGTGCCAGCAGCTTGGATTCAGACATTACCTCTGGAAACACCATATATTTT
TRBJ1-2	.	.	TRBV29-1	CSVEGNSGDNKLYGYTF	TGCAGTGTTGAAGGTAACTCAGGAGACAACAAGCTATATGGCTACACCTTC
TRBJ2-1	.	TRBD2	TRBV11-3	CASSFELTSGSHNEQFF	TGTGCAAGCAGCTTCGAGTTGACTAGCGGGAGTCACAATGAGCAGTTCTTC
TRBJ2-1	.	.	TRBV29-1	CSVDPCFTYNEQFF	TGCAGCGTTGATCCCTGTTTTACCTACAATGAGCAGTTCTTC
TRBJ2-1	.	.	TRBV20-1	CSATSKYNGQFF	TGCAGTGCTACCTCTAAGTACAATGGGCAGTTCTTC
TRBJ2-1	few	.	TRBV7-8	CASSYTGSSYNEQFF	TGTGCCAGCAGCTACACGGGGAGCTCCTACAATGAGCAGTTCTTC
TRBJ2-1	once	.	TRBV29-1	CNLQNPSYNERFF	TGCAACCTTCAGAATCCCTCCTACAATGAGCGGTTCTTC
TRBJ2-2	few	.	TRBV19	CASSMWQYNTGELFF	TGTGCCAGTAGTATGTGGCAGTACAACACCGGGGAGCTGTTTTTT
TRBJ1-1	many	.	TRBV30	CAWTTTIQNTEAFF	TGTGCCTGGACAACAACAATACAGAACACTGAAGCTTTCTTT
TRBJ1-1	.	.	TRBV11-1	CAGSHRTAPNTEAFF	TGTGCCGGCAGCCATAGGACAGCACCAAACACTGAAGCTTTCTTT
TRBJ1-2	once	.	TRBV4-1	CASSQAARFAGYTF	TGCGCCAGCAGCCAAGCCGCAAGGTTCGCTGGCTACACCTTC
TRBJ2-5	.	TRBD1	TRBV29-1	CSVRRGQEVTQYF	TGCAGCGTCCGAAGGGGGCAGGAGGTGACTCAGTACTTC
TRBJ2-1	many	.	TRBV10-3	CAISDVIDYNEQFF	TGTGCCATCAGTGATGTCATAGACTACAATGAGCAGTTCTTC
TRBJ2-3	.	TRBD2	TRBV29-1	CSIDRTSGITDTQYF	TGCAGTATCGATCGGACTAGCGGGATCACAGATACGCAGTATTTT
TRBJ1-4	.	.	TRBV28	CASGYRATNEKLVF	TGTGCCAGCGGTTACAGGGCAACTAATGAAAAACTGGTTTTT
TRBJ2-1	.	.	TRBV29-1	CGAEPGFTCNEQFF	TGCGGCGCCGAGCCCGGTTTTACCTGCAATGAGCAGTTCTTC
TRBJ2-1	.	.	TRBV4-1	CASSQDLEVVATHNEQFF	TGTGCCAGCAGCCAAGATCTAGAGGTAGTAGCGACTCACAACGAGCAGTTCTTC
TRBJ2-5	few	.	TRBV5-1	CASSGGQGGETQYF	TGCGCCAGCAGCGGAGGACAGGGAGGGGAGACCCAGTACTTC
TRBJ2-7	.	.	TRBV5-5	CARSSGLYEQHF	TGTGCCAGAAGCTCGGGCCTCTACGAGCAGCACTTC